This T cell receptor (beta chain) was retrieved from a study of graft-versus-host responses after intestinal transplantation. Study summary: Every one of the recipients received anti-thymocyte globulin induction and afterwards took tacrolimus and steroids for approximately three years.

The method was immunoSEQ multiplex PCR; TCRdb's version includes in-frame clones alone and lacks a portion of them. Altogether tens of thousands of clones are present, about 90% being singletons, with the ten largest covering approximately 0.11%. To note about this clone: Its antigen is as yet unknown.

The CDR3 extends over 10 amino acids. Trimming shortened V by 4 bases and J by 8 bases, and 6 bases separated the two germline ends. The germline CDR1 and CDR2 sequences are SQVTM and ANQGSEA. Findings and limits, study-wide: Some patients had graft-donor T cell macrochimerism, and their allografts showed high graft-versus-host to host-versus-graft clonal ratios. Recipient marrow contained GvH clones, some of which appeared first in ileum or blood.

This material consisted of unstimulated CD4+ T cells sorted from spleen or lymph node cells, taken before intestinal transplant. The TCR was taken from a human donor who received an intestinal transplant. The chain links TRBV29-1 to TRBJ2-1; no reliable D call. The CDR3 here is CSVVSDEQFF. CDR3 DNA sequence: TGCAGCGTTGTTTCCGATGAGCAGTTCTTC.